Many counts were recorded for the clone carrying this T cell receptor (beta chain). The antigen remains undetermined. The data were obtained in a study of T-cell reconstitution after alpha-beta-depleted transplantation in children. Unique molecular identifiers featured in how the TCRbeta library was prepared. TCRdb ran MiXCR on the PCR reads and lists one entry per CDR3 protein. The table has about 590,000 distinct CDR3 sequences, approximately 13% seen once. The CDR3 runs to 15 residues. Looked up from germline, CDR1 is SGHRS and CDR2 is YFSETQ. Trimming cost V 1 base and J 0 bases, with 5 bases left between them. General study results and limits: It was surviving recipient T cells and thymic progenitors that gave some patients high TCRbeta diversity at day 60. About two months after transplant, alpha-beta T cells reportedly came from several hundred expanded graft clones. Newly generated T cells supplied most T-cell counts and diversity one year post-transplant.

The sequencing here drew on PBMCs, mostly from graft donor cells, taken 360 days after TCRalphabeta/CD19-depleted stem cell transplant. This TCR derives from a male patient aged 10-17 years who had a stem cell transplant for acute myeloid leukemia, so the T cells may come from the graft donor. This chain connects TRBV5-1 to TRBJ2-6; D gene unclear. CDR3 DNA sequence: TGCGCCAGCAGCTTGACCGGCTCTGGGGCCAACGTCCTGACTTTC. Its translation is CASSLTGSGANVLTF.